This T cell receptor (beta chain) is from a study of blood T cell repertoires in COVID-19. At the level of the study: COVID-19 samples, acute and convalescent, were from the United States, Italy and Spain.

This table comes from immunoSEQ multiplex PCR, and its TCRdb copy is limited to in-frame clones, with some not included. The table shows 200,000 to 250,000 clones, with less than 90% occurring only once. The CDR3 runs 13 residues. The junction had 7 bases not matched to a gene; V was cut back by 8 bases and J by 6 bases. Germline V CDR1 and CDR2: ENHRY, SYGVKD. The J gene is TRBJ2-1, the V gene TRBV10-3; 7 bases agree with TRBD2. The clonotype originates from a man aged 25-45 years with active or convalescent COVID-19. Sequencing was performed on peripheral blood. The CDR3 loop reads CAIGREVSNEQFF. CDR3 bases: TGTGCCATCGGCCGGGAGGTTTCCAATGAGCAGTTCTTC.